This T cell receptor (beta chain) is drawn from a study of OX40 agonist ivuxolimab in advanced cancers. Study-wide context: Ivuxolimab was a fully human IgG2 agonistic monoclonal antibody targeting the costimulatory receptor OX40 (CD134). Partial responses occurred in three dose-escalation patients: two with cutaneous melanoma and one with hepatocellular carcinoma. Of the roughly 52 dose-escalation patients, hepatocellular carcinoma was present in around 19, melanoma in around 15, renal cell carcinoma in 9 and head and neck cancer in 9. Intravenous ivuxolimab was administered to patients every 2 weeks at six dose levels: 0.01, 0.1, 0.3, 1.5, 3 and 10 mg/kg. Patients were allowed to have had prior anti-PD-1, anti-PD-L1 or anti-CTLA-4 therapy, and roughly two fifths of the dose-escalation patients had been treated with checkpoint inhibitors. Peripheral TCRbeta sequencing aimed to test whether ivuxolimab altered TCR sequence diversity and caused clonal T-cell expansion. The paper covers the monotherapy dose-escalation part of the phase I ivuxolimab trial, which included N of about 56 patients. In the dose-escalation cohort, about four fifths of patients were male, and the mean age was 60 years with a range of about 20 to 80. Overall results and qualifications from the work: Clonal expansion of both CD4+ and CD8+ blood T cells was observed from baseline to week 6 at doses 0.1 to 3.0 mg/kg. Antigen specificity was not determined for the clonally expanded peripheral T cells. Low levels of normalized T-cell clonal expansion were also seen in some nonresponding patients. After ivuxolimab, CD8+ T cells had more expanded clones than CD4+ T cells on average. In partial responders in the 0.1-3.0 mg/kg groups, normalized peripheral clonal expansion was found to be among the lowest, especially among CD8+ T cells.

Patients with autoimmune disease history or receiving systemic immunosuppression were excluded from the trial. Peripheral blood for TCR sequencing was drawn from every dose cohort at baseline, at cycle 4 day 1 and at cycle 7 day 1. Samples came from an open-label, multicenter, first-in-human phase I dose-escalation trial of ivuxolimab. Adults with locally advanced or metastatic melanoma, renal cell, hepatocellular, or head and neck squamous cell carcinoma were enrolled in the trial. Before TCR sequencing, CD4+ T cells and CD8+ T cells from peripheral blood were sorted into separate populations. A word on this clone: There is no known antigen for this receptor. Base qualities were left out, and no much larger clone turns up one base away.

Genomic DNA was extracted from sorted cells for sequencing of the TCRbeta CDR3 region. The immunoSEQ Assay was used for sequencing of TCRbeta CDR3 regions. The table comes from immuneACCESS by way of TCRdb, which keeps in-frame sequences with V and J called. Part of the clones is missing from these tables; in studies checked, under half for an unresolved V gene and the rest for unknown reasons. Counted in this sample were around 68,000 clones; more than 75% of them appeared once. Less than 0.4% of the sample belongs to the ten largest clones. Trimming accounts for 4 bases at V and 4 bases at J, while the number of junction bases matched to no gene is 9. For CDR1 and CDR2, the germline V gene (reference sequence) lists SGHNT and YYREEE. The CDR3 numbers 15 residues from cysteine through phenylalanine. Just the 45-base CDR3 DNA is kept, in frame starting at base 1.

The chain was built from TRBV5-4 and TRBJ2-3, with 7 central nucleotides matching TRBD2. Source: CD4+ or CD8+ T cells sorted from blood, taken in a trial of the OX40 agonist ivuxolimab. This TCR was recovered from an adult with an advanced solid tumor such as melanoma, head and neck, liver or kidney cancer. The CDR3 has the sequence CASSTSAGRPDTQYF. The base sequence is TGTGCCAGCAGCACCTCAGCGGGGAGGCCAGATACGCAGTATTTT.